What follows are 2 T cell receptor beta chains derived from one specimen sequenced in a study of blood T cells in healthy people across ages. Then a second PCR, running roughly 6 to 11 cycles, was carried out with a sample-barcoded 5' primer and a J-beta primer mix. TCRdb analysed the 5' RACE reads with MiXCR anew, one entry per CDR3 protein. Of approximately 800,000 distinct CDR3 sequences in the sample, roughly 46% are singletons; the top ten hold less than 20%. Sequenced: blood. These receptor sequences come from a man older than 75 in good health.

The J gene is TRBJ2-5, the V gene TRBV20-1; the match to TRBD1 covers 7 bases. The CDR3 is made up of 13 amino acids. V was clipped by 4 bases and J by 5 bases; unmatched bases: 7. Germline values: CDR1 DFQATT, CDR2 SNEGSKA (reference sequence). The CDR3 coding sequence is TGCAGTGCTAACAACAGGGGCTGGGAGACCCAGTACTTC. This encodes CSANNRGWETQYF.

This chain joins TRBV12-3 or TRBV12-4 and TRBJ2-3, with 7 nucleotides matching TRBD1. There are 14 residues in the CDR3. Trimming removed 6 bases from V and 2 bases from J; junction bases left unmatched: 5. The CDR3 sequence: CASSQGVITDTQYF. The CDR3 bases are TGTGCCAGCAGCCAGGGGGTCATCACAGATACGCAGTATTTT.